These T cell receptor beta chains were read from a single sample in a study of CD8 T cells in Susac syndrome. MiXCR, run by TCRdb on the immunoSEQ multiplex PCR reads, gives a single entry per CDR3 protein. The table records 230,000 or so distinct CDR3 sequences, about 96% of them present only once. The specimen sequenced was CD4+ T cells from PBMCs. These receptor sequences come from a human donor with multiple sclerosis. CDR3s leave out the opening cysteine and the closing phenylalanine or tryptophan.

V gene,J gene,CDR3 protein
TRBV6-1,TRBJ1-2,ASGRATDYGYT
TRBV3-1,TRBJ2-6,ASSQAGANVLT
TRBV24-1,TRBJ2-5,ATAGTERETQY
TRBV18,TRBJ2-5,ASSPLLGQQGGETQY
TRBV4-2,TRBJ2-5,ASREESGRAETQY
TRBV30,TRBJ2-7,AWSSGTVSYEQY
TRBV5-6,TRBJ2-5,ASSQTGGYQETQY
TRBV29-1,TRBJ2-7,SVTLTGAFYEQY
TRBV6-5,TRBJ1-1,ASSSRTGANTEAF
TRBV9,TRBJ1-1,ASSVEPFGPMNTEAF
TRBV21-1,TRBJ1-4,AKRGAREKLF
TRBV5-1,TRBJ2-6,ASSLSTGANVLT
TRBV7-6,TRBJ2-1,ASSPNGQYNEQF
TRBV20-1,TRBJ2-7,SASLSGNGEQY
TRBV20-1,TRBJ1-6,SARDPHGGAPASSPLH
TRBV7-9,TRBJ2-3,ASSPPTLPFPDTQY
TRBV5-1,TRBJ2-1,ASSLPTSGRTNEQF
TRBV15,TRBJ2-5,ATSRDLGDRQQETQY
TRBV9,TRBJ2-1,ASSVTGRNEQF
TRBV3-1,TRBJ1-1,ASSHRVRDTEAF
TRBV20-1,TRBJ2-7,SASRPPTYEQY
TRBV30,TRBJ1-1,AWRAVLRNTEAF
TRBV25-1,TRBJ2-7,ASRGGLAGAQTYEQY
TRBV28,TRBJ2-7,ASSFAWATGSGEQY
TRBV4-2,TRBJ1-2,ASSPRTTGSGDYGYT
TRBV27,TRBJ2-2,ASSPRPEVTGELF
TRBV9,TRBJ2-3,ASSVWTRGTDTQY
TRBV30,TRBJ2-3,AWRLSGSDTQY
TRBV28,TRBJ1-6,ATHRAFGPLH
TRBV5-1,TRBJ2-3,ASSLEGRADTQY
TRBV3-1,TRBJ2-2,ASSQTTGELF
TRBV2,TRBJ2-4,ASSGSGLAGAQNIQY
TRBV14,TRBJ2-1,ASSQGGQRQF
TRBV7-2,TRBJ1-2,ASSLGAGYT
TRBV29-1,TRBJ1-5,SVGWGADQPQH
TRBV12-3/TRBV12-4,TRBJ2-5,ASSGSDRGGETQY
TRBV20-1,TRBJ1-5,SASLPGQFSTPQH
TRBV7-2,TRBJ1-2,ASSQIMRGVNGYT
TRBV5-1,TRBJ2-3,ASSWGPGTGRTDTQY
TRBV3-1,TRBJ1-1,ASSQDLRFGTGRTEAF